This T cell receptor beta chain was captured in a study of blood T cells in healthy people across ages. Findings and limits, study-wide: Percentage of naive T cells showed a strong correlation with TCR beta diversity.

This clonotype was seen only a few times. As yet, its antigen is unknown. Germline V gene lookup returns CDR1 MNHEY and CDR2 SVGEGT. The CDR3 spans 13 residues. Trimming removed 5 bases at V and 3 bases at J, with 8 bases between. The use of a sample-barcoded 5' primer and a J-beta primer mix characterized a second PCR of roughly 6 to 11 cycles. MiXCR, run by TCRdb on the 5' RACE reads, gives a single entry per CDR3 protein. Of about 800,000 distinct CDR3 sequences listed, 55% to 75% are singletons. The specimen sequenced was blood. This sequence joins TRBV6-2 or TRBV6-3 and TRBJ2-4; D not resolved. This clonotype was sampled from a man aged 25-40 years in good health. The CDR3 loop is CASSPTRKNIQYF. In DNA form, the CDR3 reads TGTGCCAGCAGTCCAACACGCAAAAACATTCAGTACTTC.